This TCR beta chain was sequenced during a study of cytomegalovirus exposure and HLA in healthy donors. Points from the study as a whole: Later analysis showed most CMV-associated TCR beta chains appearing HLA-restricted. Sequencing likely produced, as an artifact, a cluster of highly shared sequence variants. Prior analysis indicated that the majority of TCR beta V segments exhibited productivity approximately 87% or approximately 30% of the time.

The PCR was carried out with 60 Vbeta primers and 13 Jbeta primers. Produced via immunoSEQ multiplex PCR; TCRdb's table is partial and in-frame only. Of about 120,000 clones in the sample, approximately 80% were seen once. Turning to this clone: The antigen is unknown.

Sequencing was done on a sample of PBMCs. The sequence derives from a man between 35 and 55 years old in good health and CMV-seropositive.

Here the CDR3 reads CASSSDRGMKTQYF. The CDR3, as DNA: TGTGCCAGCAGTTCGGACAGGGGGATGAAGACCCAGTACTTC. The J gene is TRBJ2-5, the V gene TRBV6-4, with 10 bases fitting TRBD1. Germline V lookup: CDR1 MRHNA, CDR2 SNTAGT. CDR3 length: 14 amino acids. Trimming cost V 5 bases and J 6 bases; bases outside gene matches: 6.